A single sample gave rise to the 20 T cell receptor beta chains below, sequenced in a study of Graves' ophthalmopathy and Graves' hyperthyroidism. Amplification targeted the TCR beta CDR3 regions, with RNA transcripts as the source material. HTBI primers served in a first-round RT-PCR, which a second-round multiplex PCR followed. Using its own MiXCR run on the multiplex PCR reads, TCRdb lists one record per CDR3 protein. The sample lists about 620,000 distinct CDR3 sequences, 22% seen once, with more than 5.5% in the top ten. The sample was peripheral blood. These receptors all stem from a woman younger than 30 with stable Graves' hyperthyroidism. Some clones in this sample may be carry-over from other donors' samples.

The chain joins TRBV19 to TRBJ2-2; a weak D match, TRBD2 (5 bases). V lost 6 bases and J lost 6, with 14 bases in between. The CDR3 extends over 14 amino acids. Germline CDR1 and CDR2: LNHDA and SQIVND (reference sequence). The CDR3 sequence: CASSPEGSPGELFF. CDR3 DNA: TGTGCCAGTAGCCCTGAGGGCAGTCCCGGGGAGCTGTTTTTT.

This clonotype was seen a handful of times. J is TRBJ2-1 and V is TRBV27, with D possibly matching TRBD2 (6 bases). The CDR3 has 16 amino acids. Germline V gene data show CDR1 as MNHEY and CDR2 as SMNVEV (reference sequence). V lost 6 bases and J 0 bases, leaving 15 bases between the germline ends. The CDR3, as DNA: TGTGCCAGCAGAGTCGGGGGACTCAGCTCCTACAATGAGCAGTTCTTC. Amino acids: CASRVGGLSSYNEQFF.

This clonotype was detected ten times or more. The chain recombines TRBV7-8 with TRBJ2-2, with TRBD1 as a possible D gene (6 bases). The CDR3 has 16 amino acids. CDR1 is SGHVS, CDR2 FQNEAQ, per germline. The V end was cut by 4 bases, the J end by 5 bases, with 17 bases between. In DNA form, the CDR3 reads TGTGCCAGCAGCTCCGACAGGATCTTGTGGACCGGGGAGCTGTTTTTT. It encodes CASSSDRILWTGELFF.

Ten or more counts support this clonotype. The chain links TRBV30 to TRBJ1-3, with a tentative D call TRBD1 (5 bases). Trimming took off 2 bases at V and 0 bases at J, with 14 bases between the two ends. The CDR3 is 16 residues long. Looked up from germline, CDR1 is GTSNPN and CDR2 is SVGIG (reference sequence). Here the CDR3 reads CAWSLHFRASGNTIYF. The CDR3 DNA follows: TGTGCCTGGAGTCTGCACTTCAGGGCCTCTGGAAACACCATATATTTT.

This clonotype came up many times. This chain links TRBV6-5 with TRBJ1-1; 10 positions agree with TRBD1. CDR1 MNHEY and CDR2 SVGAGI come from the germline V gene. Trimming at V came to 4 bases and at J to 5 bases, leaving 7 bases not matched to a gene. This CDR3 has 15 amino acids. The chain's CDR3 is CASSLRTGGGTEAFF. DNA for the CDR3: TGTGCCAGCAGTTTACGGACAGGGGGGGGAACTGAAGCTTTCTTT.

Many counts were recorded for this clonotype. The chain combines TRBV9 with TRBJ2-2, with no clear D. This CDR3 comprises 16 residues. Trimming stripped 0 bases from V and 6 bases from J, with 15 bases between. Germline loops: CDR1 SGDLS, CDR2 YYNGEE. The CDR3 is CASSVVESRAAGELFF. In DNA, the CDR3 is TGTGCCAGCAGCGTAGTTGAAAGCCGGGCGGCCGGGGAGCTGTTTTTT.

The V gene is TRBV10-3, the J gene TRBJ1-2; 7 bases are a match to TRBD1. With V trimmed by 8 bases and J by 2 bases, 8 bases remained unmatched. The CDR3 runs 14 residues. The germline CDR1 and CDR2 sequences are ENHRY and SYGVKD. The CDR3 loop reads CAIAPSGQNYGYTF. The CDR3 coding sequence is TGTGCCATCGCTCCCTCGGGACAGAACTATGGCTACACCTTC.

Only a few counts were recorded for this clonotype. The gene calls are TRBV3-1 and TRBJ1-2; the D is unclear. V was cut by 0 bases and J by 4 bases, with 12 bases left in between. This CDR3 comprises 15 residues. CDR1 is LGHDT, CDR2 YNNKEL, per germline (reference sequence). The CDR3 sequence: CASSQDWMPGYGYTF. CDR3 sequence (DNA): TGTGCCAGCAGCCAAGATTGGATGCCGGGCTATGGCTACACCTTC.

The table lists this clonotype with many counts. The chain links TRBV4-1 to TRBJ1-3; 7 bases are shared with TRBD1. Losses at the gene ends were 0 bases for V and 3 bases for J; bases not matched to a gene: 5. Germline CDR1 is MGHRA and CDR2 is YSYEKL. The CDR3 spans 16 residues. The CDR3 spells CASSQDLRGLGNTIYF. The CDR3 nucleotides are TGCGCCAGCAGCCAAGATCTGAGGGGGCTTGGAAACACCATATATTTT.

The chain links TRBV4-2 to TRBJ1-6; D perhaps matches TRBD1 (6 bases). CDR3 length: 14 residues. Germline V gives CDR1 LGHNA, CDR2 YNFKEQ. The V gene lost 4 bases and the J gene lost 9 bases, with 13 bases spanning the gap. The CDR3 loop reads CASSLQGLSSPLHF. DNA for the CDR3: TGTGCCAGCAGCCTACAGGGTTTGAGTTCACCCCTCCACTTT.

Many counts were recorded for this clonotype. V and J are TRBV19 and TRBJ2-7; the match to TRBD1 covers 7 bases. The junction had 7 bases not matched to a gene; V was cut back by 9 bases and J by 2 bases. Germline assignment: CDR1 LNHDA and CDR2 SQIVND (reference sequence). This CDR3 spans 13 amino acids. The CDR3, as DNA: TGTGCCAGCAGCGTGGGGACAGCCTACGAGCAGTACTTC. Its translation is CASSVGTAYEQYF. Together with reference TRBV19 and TRBJ2-7, the CDR3 gives the full variable domain: DGGITQSPKYLFRKEGQNVTLSCEQNLNHDAMYWYRQDPGQGLRLIYYSQIVNDFQKGDIAEGYSVSREKKESFPLTVTSAQKNPTAFYLCASSVGTAYEQYFGPGTRLTVT.

The chain recombines TRBV20-1 with TRBJ2-7; 9 nucleotides line up with TRBD1. V gave up 1 base and J gave up 5 bases; unmatched junction bases: 9. CDR3 length: 15 amino acids. CDR1 DFQATT and CDR2 SNEGSKA come from the germline V gene (reference sequence). The CDR3 coding sequence is TGCAGTGCTAGAGTAGGGGGGACAGGGAGGAACGAGCAGTACTTC. Amino acids: CSARVGGTGRNEQYF.

In DNA, the CDR3 is TGCGCCAGCAGTCAACAGGGCTTGTCTGGGGCCAACGTCCTGACTTTC. Its translation: CASSQQGLSGANVLTF. The V and J genes are TRBV5-1 and TRBJ2-6; D might be TRBD1 (6 bases). CDR3 length: 16 residues. The V end lost 5 bases, the J end lost 1 base, and 13 bases lay between the germline ends. CDR1 SGHRS and CDR2 YFSETQ come from the germline V gene.

This clonotype was detected many times. The chain uses TRBV30 and TRBJ1-6, with unresolved D. Germline CDR1 GTSNPN, CDR2 SVGIG (reference sequence). The V end was cut by 4 bases, the J end by 6 bases, with 10 bases between. The CDR3 totals 13 residues. The CDR3 DNA is TGTGCCTGGACAGCGATTTCTAATTCACCCCTCCACTTT. Its translation is CAWTAISNSPLHF.

This clonotype appeared many times. CDR3 sequence: CSASLARQVREQYF. DNA of the CDR3: TGCAGTGCTAGTTTGGCTCGTCAGGTGAGGGAGCAGTACTTC. J is TRBJ2-7 and V is TRBV20-1, with no clear D. The CDR3 sequence is 14 residues long. Germline CDR1 DFQATT, CDR2 SNEGSKA (reference sequence). V was clipped by 3 bases and J by 7 bases, with 19 bases between them.

Many counts were recorded for this clonotype. The CDR3 nucleotides are TGTGCCAGCAGCTCGGGTAGCGGGGGGTACTACGAGCAGTACTTC. Its protein product is CASSSGSGGYYEQYF. This sequence joins TRBV6-1 and TRBJ2-7, with 10 bases lining up with TRBD2. From germline, CDR1 is MNHNS and CDR2 SASEGT. V was clipped by 6 bases and J by 3 bases; unmatched bases: 8. The CDR3 is 15 amino acids.

This clonotype was counted ten times or more. V usage is TRBV27 and J usage is TRBJ2-7; 11 bases agree with TRBD2. Germline assignment: CDR1 MNHEY and CDR2 SMNVEV (reference sequence). J lost 2 bases, V lost 0 bases, and 3 bases had no gene match. This CDR3 contains 16 residues. CDR3 in amino acids: CASSLSRLAGTYEQYF. CDR3 in DNA: TGTGCCAGCAGTTTATCAAGACTAGCGGGAACCTACGAGCAGTACTTC.

This clonotype was detected many times. The rearrangement uses TRBV5-1 and TRBJ1-1; D is ambiguous. Germline CDR1 is SGHRS and CDR2 is YFSETQ. Trimming left V 0 bases short and J 7 bases short, with 13 bases between. The CDR3 covers 14 residues. CDR3 DNA: TGCGCCAGCAGCTTGGTGGAGAGTTACGGTGAAGCTTTCTTT. It yields the protein CASSLVESYGEAFF.

The chain combines TRBV3-1 with TRBJ1-1, with D possibly TRBD1 on 6 matching bases. From germline, CDR1 is LGHDT and CDR2 YNNKEL (reference sequence). The CDR3 runs 15 residues. V lost 1 base to trimming and J lost 5 bases, with 14 bases between them. CDR3 nucleotides: TGTGCCAGCAGCCAAGGCATCGGGGGGCGAACTGAAGCTTTCTTT. It translates to CASSQGIGGRTEAFF.

There are many counts of this clonotype. The rearrangement joins TRBV5-1 to TRBJ1-1; maybe TRBD1 (5 bases). CDR1 SGHRS and CDR2 YFSETQ come from the germline V gene. The length of the CDR3 is 11 residues. The CDR3 region is CDSLGEPEAFF. For the CDR3, the DNA is TGCGACTCGCTAGGGGAGCCTGAAGCTTTCTTT.